Listed below are T cell receptor beta chains from one sample, sequenced in a study of T cell responses to AZD1222 COVID-19 vaccine. Produced via immunoSEQ multiplex PCR; TCRdb's table is partial and in-frame only. Among about 150,000 clones listed, just over 90% were seen once. The sequences come from peripheral blood, collected on day 0 of AZD1222 vaccination. Source of these receptors: an adult in good health. Both conserved end residues are part of each CDR3. D genes are given only for firm matches. Not every row has a clone size; where given, it reads once, few, many or a size class.

D	J	V	size	DNA	CDR3
TRBD2	TRBJ2-7	TRBV9	.	TGTGCCAGCAGCCCAGGTGATAGCGGGGGGGCCTACGAGCAGTACTTC	CASSPGDSGGAYEQYF
TRBD1	TRBJ1-5	TRBV29-1	few	TGCAGCGTTGCGGGACAGGGCCAAAATCAGCCCCAGCATTTT	CSVAGQGQNQPQHF
TRBD2	TRBJ2-2	TRBV19	.	TGTGCCAGTAATGAACTTGGGCTAGCGGGGGTAACCGGGGAGCTGTTTTTT	CASNELGLAGVTGELFF
.	TRBJ1-4	TRBV5-1	once	TGCGCCAGCAGCTCCCGGGACGCAACTAATGAAAAACTGTTTTTT	CASSSRDATNEKLFF
TRBD2	TRBJ2-3	TRBV9	.	TGTGCCAGCAGCGGTAGCGGGTGGACCACAGATACGCAGTATTTT	CASSGSGWTTDTQYF
.	TRBJ1-6	TRBV4-2	large	TGTGCCAGCAGCCAAGAGGAACAGGAAAGTTCACCCCTCCACTTT	CASSQEEQESSPLHF
.	TRBJ1-1	TRBV10-3	.	TGTGCCATCAGACAGGGTGAGGGGGACACTGAAGCTTTCTTT	CAIRQGEGDTEAFF
.	TRBJ1-2	TRBV19	.	TGTGCCAGTAGCGGGATAGGGTATGGCTACACCTTC	CASSGIGYGYTF
.	TRBJ1-2	TRBV5-1	.	TGCGCCAGCAGGCGAGCGGTGGAGAACCCCCGAGATGGCTACACCTTC	CASRRAVENPRDGYTF
.	TRBJ2-1	TRBV9	.	TGTGCCAGCAGCGTAATTGATCGGAATGAGCAGTTCTTC	CASSVIDRNEQFF
.	TRBJ1-3	TRBV4-1	.	TGCGCCAGCAGCCAGAACAGGGACTCTGGAAACACCATATATTTT	CASSQNRDSGNTIYF
.	TRBJ1-1	TRBV5-5	.	TGTGCCAGCAGCCGCGGGCAGGGGCCGAACACTGAAGCTTTCTTT	CASSRGQGPNTEAFF
.	TRBJ2-3	TRBV6-5	.	TGTGCCAGCAGTTACGGGGGTGGAACAGATACGCAGTATTTT	CASSYGGGTDTQYF
TRBD1	TRBJ2-5	TRBV7-9	.	TGTGCCAGCACCCCTACTTCAGGGGGCGAACAGACCCAGTACTTC	CASTPTSGGEQTQYF
.	TRBJ1-4	TRBV5-1	few	TGCGCCAGCAGCTTGGGGACAGTTTCAACTAATGAAAAACTGTTTTTT	CASSLGTVSTNEKLFF
.	TRBJ1-5	TRBV7-2	few	TGTGCCAGCAGCTTAATAGAAACACAGCCCCAGCATTTT	CASSLIETQPQHF
TRBD1	TRBJ2-7	TRBV3-1/TRBV3-2	.	TGTGCCAGCAGCCAAGGCGCCGGGACAGGGCTCGACGAGCAGTACTTC	CASSQGAGTGLDEQYF
.	TRBJ1-1	TRBV21-1	.	TGTGCCAGCAGCAAAGAGACAGGGATGGACACTGAAGCTTTCTTT	CASSKETGMDTEAFF
TRBD1	TRBJ2-1	TRBV15	.	TGTGCCACCAGCAGAGCCCCTGGGACAGTACAGTACAATGAGCAGTTCTTC	CATSRAPGTVQYNEQFF
.	TRBJ1-3	TRBV7-2	.	TGTGCCAGCAGTCAAGTGGGGGGAAACACCATATATTTT	CASSQVGGNTIYF
.	TRBJ2-7	TRBV15	few	TGTGCCACCAGCAGAGAGATGGGGGACTACGAGCAGTACTTC	CATSREMGDYEQYF
TRBD1	TRBJ2-1	TRBV7-9	.	TGTGCCAGCAGCTGGACAGGGCTGGGAGACAATGAGCAGTTCTTC	CASSWTGLGDNEQFF
.	TRBJ1-4	TRBV6-2/TRBV6-3	few	TGTGCCAGCAGCCGGGAGGACCTTAATGAAAAACTGTTTTTT	CASSREDLNEKLFF
TRBD1	TRBJ1-3	TRBV18	.	TGTGCCAGCTCACCGTGGACAGGGGTCTCTGGAAACACCATATATTTT	CASSPWTGVSGNTIYF
TRBD1	TRBJ1-1	TRBV4-1	.	TGCGCCAGCAGCCCATGGACAGGGGAACGCACTGAAGCTTTCTTT	CASSPWTGERTEAFF
.	TRBJ1-3	TRBV15	.	TGTGCCACCAGCAGAGATTGGCCAGGGGGAAACACCATATATTTT	CATSRDWPGGNTIYF
TRBD1	TRBJ1-1	TRBV11-2	.	TGTGCCAGCAGGACAAAGACCCGGGACAGCACTGAAGCTTTCTTT	CASRTKTRDSTEAFF
TRBD1	TRBJ2-7	TRBV25-1	.	TGTGCCAGGGGGACAGGCGCTACCCCACGGCGGGAGCAGTACTTC	CARGTGATPRREQYF
.	TRBJ2-1	TRBV11-3	.	TGTGCCAGCAGCACGGGACGGAATGAGCAGTTCTTC	CASSTGRNEQFF
.	TRBJ1-1	TRBV24-1	once	TGTGCCACCAGGGGCTTCGGGGCGTCAGGGACTGAAGCTTTCTTT	CATRGFGASGTEAFF
.	TRBJ1-1	TRBV6-1	.	TGTGCCAGCAGTGAACTGGGGATGGGGAACACTGAAGCTTTCTTT	CASSELGMGNTEAFF
.	TRBJ1-1	TRBV5-1	.	TGCGCCAGCAGCTTCTCCAGTCCTTTCACTGAAGCTTTCTTT	CASSFSSPFTEAFF
.	TRBJ2-1	TRBV7-8	.	TGTGCCAGCAGCTCAGGGCCTAAGAATGAGCAGTTCTTC	CASSSGPKNEQFF
TRBD1	TRBJ2-2	TRBV4-2	.	TGTGCCAGTCAGGGGGTGGTGAACACCGGGGAGCTGTTTTTT	CASQGVVNTGELFF
.	TRBJ2-7	TRBV5-6	.	TGTGCCAGCAGCATCAGGGGTACCTACGAGCAGTACTTC	CASSIRGTYEQYF
.	TRBJ1-1	TRBV20-1	.	TGCAGTGCCAAACGGGATCATGAAGCTTTCTTT	CSAKRDHEAFF
.	TRBJ2-7	TRBV28	.	TGTGCCAGCAGGCGGCGGAACTCCTACGAGCAGTACTTC	CASRRRNSYEQYF
TRBD1	TRBJ1-5	TRBV5-6	.	TGTGCCAGCAGCCCGGGACAGGGGAATCAGCCCCAGCATTTT	CASSPGQGNQPQHF
TRBD1	TRBJ2-7	TRBV10-3	once	TGTGCCATCAGTGAGTCGGCGGGACAGGGTTTCAACGAGCAGTACTTC	CAISESAGQGFNEQYF
.	TRBJ1-3	TRBV6-2/TRBV6-3	.	TGTGCCAGCAGTATCGGACAGATGAACACCATATATTTT	CASSIGQMNTIYF
.	TRBJ1-4	TRBV6-6	few	TGTGCCAGCAGCACGTTAGGGGGAAATGAAAAACTGTTTTTT	CASSTLGGNEKLFF
TRBD1	TRBJ1-2	TRBV2	.	TGTGCCAGCAGTGTGAACCGGGACAGGGGTGCCAACTATGGCTACACCTTC	CASSVNRDRGANYGYTF
.	TRBJ1-2	TRBV9	.	TGTGCCAGCAGCGTAGAGTCAGGAGAGCATGGCTACACCTTC	CASSVESGEHGYTF
.	TRBJ1-4	TRBV19	.	TGTGCCAGTAGCCGCCCCGGCGAAAAACTGTTTTTT	CASSRPGEKLFF
.	TRBJ1-5	TRBV27	.	TGTGCCAGCAGTTTATCTCGGGGCAATCAGCCCCAGCATTTT	CASSLSRGNQPQHF
TRBD1	TRBJ2-5	TRBV9	.	TGTGCCAGCAGCGCTCGGACAGGGGCTCCGGAGACCCAGTACTTC	CASSARTGAPETQYF
.	TRBJ1-6	TRBV7-3	.	TGTGCCAGCAGCTCGGCAGCGGGGTATAATTCACCCCTCCACTTT	CASSSAAGYNSPLHF
TRBD2	TRBJ2-7	TRBV6-1	.	TGTGCCAGCAGTGAACTAGCGGGCTCCTCCTACGAGCAGTACTTC	CASSELAGSSYEQYF
TRBD1	TRBJ1-4	TRBV4-1	.	TGCGCCAGCACCCACCGGGACAGGGGAGAAAAACTGTTTTTT	CASTHRDRGEKLFF
.	TRBJ1-1	TRBV10-2	.	TGCGCCAGCAGTGAGGTTGTGATGGTTCGAAGAATGAACACTGAAGCTTTCTTT	CASSEVVMVRRMNTEAFF
.	TRBJ2-1	TRBV27	.	TGTGCCAGCAGTTCGCGGGGGCGCTCCTACAATGAGCAGTTCTTC	CASSSRGRSYNEQFF
TRBD1	TRBJ2-7	TRBV7-2	.	TGTGCCAGCAGGGCACCGGGACAGGGTGGCCAGCAGTACTTC	CASRAPGQGGQQYF